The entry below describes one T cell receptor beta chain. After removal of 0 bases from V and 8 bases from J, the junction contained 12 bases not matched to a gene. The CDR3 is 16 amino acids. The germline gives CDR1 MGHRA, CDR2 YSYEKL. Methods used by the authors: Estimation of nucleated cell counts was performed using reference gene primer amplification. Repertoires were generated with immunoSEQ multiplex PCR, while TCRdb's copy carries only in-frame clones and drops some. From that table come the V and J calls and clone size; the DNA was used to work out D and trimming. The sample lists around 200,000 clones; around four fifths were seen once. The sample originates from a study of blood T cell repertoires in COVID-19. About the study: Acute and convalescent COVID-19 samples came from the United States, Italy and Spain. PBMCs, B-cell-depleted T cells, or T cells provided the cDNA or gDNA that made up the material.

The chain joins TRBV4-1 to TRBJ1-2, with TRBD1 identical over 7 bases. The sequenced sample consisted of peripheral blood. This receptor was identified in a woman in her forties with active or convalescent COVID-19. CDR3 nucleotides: TGCGCCAGCAGCCAAGATGGGACAGAGGCCAGGGGCGGCTACACCTTC. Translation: CASSQDGTEARGGYTF.